This TCR beta chain was obtained from a study of human T cells and chemical hapten exposure. About the research overall: Patches with 0.01% DPC went on the upper back, and the tests were read at 6 days.

V lost 0 bases and J lost 8; bases outside the gene matches: 8. The CDR3 spans 16 residues. Germline CDR1 and CDR2: SGHRS and YFSETQ. Sample time point: patch test 1, 2 weeks after DPC sensitization. Treatment specified: therapeutic diphenylcyclopropenone sensitization with weekly scalp DPC. TCRdb called the RACE reads again in MiXCR, with one record for every CDR3 protein. This table holds more than 55,000 distinct CDR3 sequences, 9.8% found once. This clonotype occurred many times. This specimen was whole blood, taken in connection with sensitization to the hapten diphenylcyclopropenone (DPC). The chain carries TRBV5-1 and TRBJ2-1; 10 nucleotides agree with TRBD1. This TCR derives from a woman between 35 and 50 years old with alopecia areata. Some clones in this sample may be carry-over from other donors' samples. Written as DNA, the CDR3 is TGCGCCAGCAGCTTGGAAGACAGGGGGCGCATCCATGAGCAGTTCTTC. This codes for CASSLEDRGRIHEQFF.